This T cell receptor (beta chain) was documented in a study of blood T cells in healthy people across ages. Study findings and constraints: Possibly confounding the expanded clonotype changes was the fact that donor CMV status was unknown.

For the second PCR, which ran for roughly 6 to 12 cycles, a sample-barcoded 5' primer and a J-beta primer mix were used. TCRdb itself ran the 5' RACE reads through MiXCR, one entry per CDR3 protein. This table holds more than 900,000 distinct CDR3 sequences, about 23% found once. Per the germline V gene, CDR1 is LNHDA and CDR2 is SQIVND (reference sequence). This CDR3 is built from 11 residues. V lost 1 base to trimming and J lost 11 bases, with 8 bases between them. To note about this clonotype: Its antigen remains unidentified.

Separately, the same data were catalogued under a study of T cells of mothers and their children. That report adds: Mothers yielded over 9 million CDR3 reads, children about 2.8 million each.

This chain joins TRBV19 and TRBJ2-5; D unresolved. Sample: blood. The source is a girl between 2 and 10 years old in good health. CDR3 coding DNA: TGTGCCAGTAGTATAGGCACGGATCAGTACTTC. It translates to CASSIGTDQYF.